These 17 T cell receptor beta chains were sequenced from one sample in a study of cytomegalovirus exposure and HLA in healthy donors. Researchers ran the PCR with 60 Vbeta and 13 Jbeta primers. The data were produced by immunoSEQ multiplex PCR, yet TCRdb's version contains in-frame clones alone and is incomplete. The sample records under 200,000 clones, approximately 80% being singletons. Sequencing was performed on PBMCs. The receptors come from a young woman in good health and CMV-seronegative.

This chain connects TRBV28 to TRBJ1-2; D gene unclear. CDR3 length: 13 residues. V dropped 2 bases and J dropped 1 base, with 5 bases sitting between them. The V gene's germline CDR1 is MDHEN and CDR2 SYDVKM. The CDR3 reads CASSLRVNYGYTF. The DNA for the CDR3 is TGTGCCAGCAGTTTACGGGTTAACTATGGCTACACCTTC.

The chain combines TRBV9 with TRBJ2-1, with D unclear. Per the germline V gene, CDR1 is SGDLS and CDR2 is YYNGEE. The CDR3 extends over 13 amino acids. V was shortened by 0 bases and J by 6 bases, with 7 bases between the two germline ends. The DNA of the CDR3 is TGTGCCAGCAGCGTAGGTAGCTCCAATGAGCAGTTCTTC. This gives the protein CASSVGSSNEQFF. The full variable domain, with the rest looked up from reference TRBV9 and TRBJ2-1, is DSGVTQTPKHLITATGQRVTLRCSPRSGDLSVYWYQQSLDQGLQFLIQYYNGEERAKGNILERFSAQQFPDLHSELNLSSLELGDSALYFCASSVGSSNEQFFGPGTRLTVL.

The chain carries TRBV11-2 and TRBJ1-1, with 7 bases matching TRBD1. In germline, CDR1 is SGHAT, CDR2 FQNNGV. V was pared by 1 base and J by 3 bases, with 8 bases of the junction left unmatched. The CDR3 runs 16 residues. CDR3 nucleotide sequence: TGTGCCAGCAGCTTAGCGCCGGGACAGCGGGACACTGAAGCTTTCTTT. It translates to CASSLAPGQRDTEAFF.

This clone showed up just a few times. The chain couples TRBV9 to TRBJ1-5; 9 positions match TRBD1. CDR1 SGDLS and CDR2 YYNGEE come from the germline V gene. The trim removed 3 bases at V and 6 bases at J, leaving 7 bases unmatched. The CDR3 spans 15 residues. CDR3 sequence (DNA): TGTGCCAGCAGCGGTGGGACAGGGCGTACTCAGCCCCAGCATTTT. Translated, it gives CASSGGTGRTQPQHF.

Only a few counts were recorded for this clone. The chain has TRBV11-3 and TRBJ2-3; D remains ambiguous. The CDR3 is 12 amino acids. In germline, CDR1 is SGHNT, CDR2 YENEEA. V was trimmed by 7 bases and J by 1 base, leaving 6 bases between them. The CDR3 DNA reads as TGTGCCAGCAAGCTAGGCACAGATACGCAGTATTTT. Protein product: CASKLGTDTQYF.

There are a few counts of this clone. The CDR3 DNA reads as TGTGCCAGCTTTCAGGGGTTGAACACTGAAGCTTTCTTT. Amino acid sequence: CASFQGLNTEAFF. V gene TRBV28 combines with J gene TRBJ1-1; TRBD1 is a possible D gene (6 bases). In germline, CDR1 is MDHEN, CDR2 SYDVKM. The CDR3 extends over 13 amino acids. V lost 8 bases to trimming and J lost 0 bases, with 10 bases between them. The full variable domain, with the rest looked up from reference TRBV28 and TRBJ1-1, is DVKVTQSSRYLVKRTGEKVFLECVQDMDHENMFWYRQDPGLGLRLIYFSYDVKMKEKGDIPEGYSVSREKKERFSLILESASTNQTSMYLCASFQGLNTEAFFGQGTRLTVV.

DNA for the CDR3: TGTGCCAGCAGCTTAGAGGCTGGGGACAGAGGAAACACCATATATTTT. Its protein product is CASSLEAGDRGNTIYF. The rearrangement joins TRBV7-2 to TRBJ1-3; TRBD1 agrees at 7 bases. CDR3 length equals 16 residues. Germline assignment: CDR1 SGHTA and CDR2 FQGNSA. The V gene end was trimmed by 1 base and the J gene end by 4 bases; junction bases not matched to a gene: 7.

The rearrangement links TRBV4-1 to TRBJ2-7; 7 bases fit TRBD2. Per the germline V gene, CDR1 is MGHRA and CDR2 is YSYEKL. J was trimmed by 0 bases and V by 2 bases; bases with no gene match: 10. The CDR3 is 17 residues long. The CDR3 reads CASSQLTAGWGSYEQYF. The CDR3 coding sequence is TGCGCCAGCAGCCAACTCACAGCGGGATGGGGCTCCTACGAGCAGTACTTC.

The chain employs TRBV15 and TRBJ2-4, with 9 bases lining up with TRBD2. The CDR3 contains 20 residues. Per germline, CDR1 LNHNV and CDR2 YYDKDF (reference sequence). V dropped 5 bases and J dropped 5; count of bases not matched to a gene: 22. CDR3 loop: CATSPPGSGRPSNTQNIQYF. In DNA, the CDR3 is TGTGCCACCAGCCCTCCCGGGAGCGGGAGGCCTTCCAACACTCAAAACATTCAGTACTTC.

This CDR3 reads CASRGGAANYGYTF. The CDR3 DNA follows: TGTGCCAGCAGGGGGGGAGCCGCTAACTATGGCTACACCTTC. This chain connects TRBV6-5 to TRBJ1-2, with D possibly being TRBD1 (5 bases). Germline V gene data show CDR1 as MNHEY and CDR2 as SVGAGI. The CDR3 has 14 amino acids. The V and J ends lost 6 bases and 0 bases respectively, with 11 bases between them.

Turning to this clone: A read error may produce the germline difference seen at one junction end. V is TRBV6-5 and J is TRBJ2-1, with 8 bases that match TRBD2. The CDR3 is made up of 15 amino acids. CDR1 is MNHEY, CDR2 SVGAGI, per germline. The CDR3 is CVSSLSLADYNEQFF. For the CDR3, the DNA is TGTGTCAGCAGTTTGTCACTAGCGGATTACAATGAGCAGTTCTTC.

The table lists this clone with a count of one. The chain carries TRBV4-3 and TRBJ2-2; TRBD2 matches 8 bases. Germline V gene lookup returns CDR1 LGHNA and CDR2 YSLEER. Germline trimming cut 0 bases from V and 12 bases from J; bases unmatched to any gene: 27. This CDR3 is 21 amino acids long. The CDR3 DNA reads as TGCGCCAGCAGCCAAGAAAGACCCCGGGGGGGGTACCTGGGAGAGGGGGGACAGCTGTTTTTT. Its translation: CASSQERPRGGYLGEGGQLFF.

The chain combines TRBV7-9 with TRBJ2-2, with TRBD2 identical over 8 bases. From germline, CDR1 is SEHNR and CDR2 FQNEAQ (reference sequence). V dropped 2 bases and J dropped 1; count of bases not matched to a gene: 9. This CDR3 comprises 18 residues. This chain's CDR3 is CASSLRGTSGRNTGELFF. The CDR3 bases are TGTGCCAGCAGCTTACGAGGAACGAGCGGGAGGAACACCGGGGAGCTGTTTTTT.

The J gene is TRBJ2-3, the V gene TRBV4-1; tentatively, D is TRBD1 (7 bases). In germline, CDR1 is MGHRA, CDR2 YSYEKL. The CDR3 is 16 residues long. V was trimmed by 3 bases and J by 5 bases, leaving 18 bases between them. The chain's CDR3 is CASSHRQGPAGDTQYF. CDR3 bases: TGCGCCAGCAGCCATAGACAGGGACCAGCGGGAGATACGCAGTATTTT.

The V gene is TRBV19, the J gene TRBJ2-6; TRBD1 is a possible D gene (6 bases). The CDR3 totals 16 residues. Between the trimmed V and J ends, which lost 3 bases and 1 base, there was a span of 10 bases. Germline V lookup: CDR1 LNHDA, CDR2 SQIVND (reference sequence). The CDR3 DNA follows: TGTGCCAGTAGTATTTCAGGGGTTTCTGGGGCCAACGTCCTGACTTTC. This codes for CASSISGVSGANVLTF.

The chain is built from TRBV10-3 and TRBJ2-3; D is possibly TRBD2 (5 bases). Trimming shortened V by 4 bases and J by 4 bases, and 15 bases separated the two germline ends. Germline V gene data show CDR1 as ENHRY and CDR2 as SYGVKD. This CDR3 is built from 15 residues. The CDR3 reads CAISGLSLVADTQYF. CDR3 DNA: TGTGCCATCAGTGGACTCTCACTAGTGGCAGATACGCAGTATTTT.

V gene TRBV11-3 combines with J gene TRBJ2-7; D may be TRBD2 (6 bases). Germline loops: CDR1 SGHNT, CDR2 YENEEA. Trimming shortened V by 5 bases and J by 2 bases, and 7 bases separated the two germline ends. CDR3 length: 12 amino acids. In DNA form, the CDR3 reads TGTGCCAGCAGCCGGAGGGCCTACGAGCAGTACGTC. This encodes CASSRRAYEQYV.